The 14 T cell receptor beta chains in this list originate from one sample, sequenced in a study of vaccination and CD4 T cells after COVID-19. Cultured CD4+ T-cell DNA underwent Oncomine TCR Beta short-read sequencing. MiXCR, applied by TCRdb to the PCR reads, yields one record per CDR3 protein. The sample holds roughly 16,000 distinct CDR3 sequences, over 30% seen once. Which antigens these TCRs recognize remains unknown. Treatment specified: roughly 11-day PBMC culture with coronavirus spike peptide pools or control peptides (ViraFEST assay). The sequenced sample was CD4+ T cells from blood, cultured in vitro. All receptors derive from a human donor who had recovered from COVID-19.

In this sample, this clonotype turned up a few times. The V and J genes are TRBV20-1 and TRBJ2-5; 9 positions match TRBD2. The ends lost 3 bases at V and 2 bases at J; junction bases unmatched: 7. CDR1 and CDR2 (germline): DFQATT, SNEGSKA (reference sequence). This CDR3 contains 15 residues. CDR3 in DNA: TGCAGTGCTAGTCTCACTAGCGGGCCTCAAGAGACCCAGTACTTC. It is translated as CSASLTSGPQETQYF.

The table lists this clonotype with a few counts. This chain links TRBV20-1 with TRBJ1-1; 10 bases are shared with TRBD1. Germline-derived CDR1 and CDR2 are DFQATT and SNEGSKA (reference sequence). This CDR3 is 15 amino acids long. The trim removed 1 base at V and 3 bases at J, leaving 5 bases unmatched. The chain's CDR3 is CSARGQGALDTEAFF. The CDR3 bases are TGCAGTGCTAGAGGACAGGGGGCTTTGGACACTGAAGCTTTCTTT.

V is TRBV20-1 and J is TRBJ1-1; no definite D call. CDR1 and CDR2 (germline): DFQATT, SNEGSKA (reference sequence). V was shortened by 1 base and J by 2 bases, with 11 bases between the two germline ends. The CDR3 is 14 amino acids. CDR3 in amino acids: CSARAVQLNTEAFF. The CDR3, as DNA: TGCAGTGCTAGAGCAGTTCAGCTTAACACTGAAGCTTTCTTT.

There are a few counts of this clonotype. CDR3 bases: TGCAGTGCTAGAGGCAGCGGATCCTACAATGAGCAGTTCTTC. Translated, it gives CSARGSGSYNEQFF. The chain has TRBV20-1 and TRBJ2-1; the D gene is possibly TRBD2 (5 bases). Trimming shortened V by 1 base and J by 1 base, and 8 bases separated the two germline ends. CDR3 length: 14 amino acids. Germline-derived CDR1 and CDR2 are DFQATT and SNEGSKA (reference sequence).

The rearrangement joins TRBV7-6 to TRBJ2-5; tentatively, D is TRBD2 (5 bases). The V end lost 4 bases, the J end lost 2 bases, and 14 bases lay between the germline ends. Germline CDR1 is SGHVS and CDR2 is FNYEAQ. The CDR3 contains 15 residues. Written as DNA, the CDR3 is TGTGCCAGCAGCTCCCAACTAGGGCCTCAAGAGACCCAGTACTTC. This encodes CASSSQLGPQETQYF.

This clonotype was observed a few times. The rearrangement uses TRBV2 and TRBJ1-5; 9 nucleotides match TRBD1. Looked up from germline, CDR1 is SNHLY and CDR2 is FYNNEI. V lost 6 bases and J lost 2; bases outside the gene matches: 11. This CDR3 is built from 17 residues. This CDR3 reads CASRDRTGVSRNQPQHF. The CDR3 DNA reads TGTGCCAGCAGAGACCGGACAGGGGTTTCGCGCAATCAGCCCCAGCATTTT. Looking up the rest from reference TRBV2 and TRBJ1-5 gives the full variable domain: EPEVTQTPSHQVTQMGQEVILRCVPISNHLYFYWYRQILGQKVEFLVSFYNNEISEKSEIFDDQFSVERPDGSNFTLKIRSTKLEDSAMYFCASRDRTGVSRNQPQHFGDGTRLSIL.

The CDR3 DNA is TGTGCCAGCAGCTTAAGTAGGGGACTGGGGCTGGCCAAAAACATTCAGTACTTC. Its protein is CASSLSRGLGLAKNIQYF. The rearrangement joins TRBV7-8 to TRBJ2-4; D is perhaps TRBD2 (6 bases). V was pared by 2 bases and J by 1 base, with 18 bases between. This CDR3 has 18 amino acids. The V gene's germline CDR1 is SGHVS and CDR2 FQNEAQ.

This clonotype qualifies as medium-sized. The rearrangement links TRBV20-1 to TRBJ1-6; TRBD1 matches at 8 bases. The CDR3 is made up of 15 amino acids. CDR1 is DFQATT and CDR2 is SNEGSKA in the germline V gene (reference sequence). The ends lost 3 bases at V and 11 bases at J; junction bases unmatched: 12. The CDR3 DNA is TGCAGTGCTAGCCTTCTAGGACAGGGACGAGCACCCCTCCACTTT. It specifies CSASLLGQGRAPLHF.

J is TRBJ2-2 and V is TRBV28; 8 positions match TRBD2. This CDR3 is 17 amino acids long. The germline V gene has CDR1 MDHEN and CDR2 SYDVKM. J lost 1 base, V lost 3 bases, and 7 bases had no gene match. The CDR3 here is CASSFTGLAGNTGELFF. In DNA, the CDR3 is TGTGCCAGCAGTTTTACGGGTCTAGCGGGGAACACCGGGGAGCTGTTTTTT.

The V and J genes are TRBV28 and TRBJ1-5, with D unclear. Germline V CDR1 and CDR2: MDHEN, SYDVKM. This CDR3 spans 16 amino acids. Trimming took 3 bases from V and 2 from J, leaving 14 bases between them. CDR3 residues: CASSFSRVAGNQPQHF. CDR3 sequence (DNA): TGTGCCAGCAGTTTTTCGCGCGTAGCGGGCAATCAGCCCCAGCATTTT.

The rearrangement joins TRBV7-2 to TRBJ1-4; the D gene is possibly TRBD1 (6 bases). Between the trimmed V and J ends, which lost 6 bases and 5 bases, there was a span of 13 bases. CDR3 size: 14 residues. Germline V gene sequence: CDR1 SGHTA, CDR2 FQGNSA. The CDR3 DNA is TGTGCCAGCAGGGCAGGGGCCCAAAATGAAAAACTGTTTTTT. Translation gives CASRAGAQNEKLFF.

This clonotype was counted only a few times. The CDR3 spells CASSPGTDLNTGELFF. CDR3 DNA sequence: TGTGCCAGCAGCCCAGGGACAGATTTGAACACCGGGGAGCTGTTTTTT. The chain carries TRBV21-1 and TRBJ2-2; TRBD1 was called by the table and not checked on the DNA. TRBV21-1 is a pseudogene. The CDR3 spans 16 residues.

This clonotype was counted between two and nine times. CDR3 DNA: TGCAGTGCTATCCCGGTCACTAGCGTCGTCTACGAGCAGTACTTC. This sequence encodes CSAIPVTSVVYEQYF. The V and J genes are TRBV20-1 and TRBJ2-7; 7 bases fit TRBD2. Trimming took 4 bases from V and 3 from J; bases not matched to a gene: 12. The CDR3 has 15 residues. CDR1 is DFQATT and CDR2 is SNEGSKA in the germline V gene (reference sequence).

The chain employs TRBV27 and TRBJ1-2; 7 bases are shared with TRBD1. Germline trimming cut 5 bases from V and 6 bases from J; bases unmatched to any gene: 12. The CDR3 contains 15 residues. The germline CDR1 and CDR2 sequences are MNHEY and SMNVEV (reference sequence). As DNA, the CDR3 is TGTGCCAGCAGTCCCCTTGGACAGGAAGGGGATGGCTACACCTTC. It translates to CASSPLGQEGDGYTF.